The clone carrying this TCR beta chain was detected a few times. Germline V CDR1 and CDR2: MNHNS, SASEGT. Unmatched junction bases numbered 6, after V lost 7 bases and J lost 4 bases. This CDR3 has 14 residues. Criteria for exclusion of patients were uncontrolled infection, other autoimmune disease, pregnancy or lactation. Each diagnosis drew on symptoms, thyroxine, TRAb, thyroid ultrasound and orbital computed tomography findings. The PBMCs were taken from about 9.7 ml of fresh peripheral blood. The sample originates from a study of T cells in Graves' hyperthyroidism and ophthalmopathy. Study-level background: Prior to any treatment, at the point of initial diagnosis, peripheral blood was collected.

The source material, RNA transcripts, was used to amplify TCR beta CDR3 regions. First-round RT-PCR with HTBI primers amplified the TCR CDR3 region. TCRdb ran MiXCR on the multiplex PCR reads and lists one entry per CDR3 protein. The profile covers hundreds of thousands of distinct CDR3 sequences, with around a sixth appearing a single time and about a quarter taken by the ten largest. The V call is TRBV6-1, the J call TRBJ2-2; 7 bases align to TRBD1. The sequence came from a woman aged 18-29 years with Graves' hyperthyroidism that later progressed to Graves' ophthalmopathy. The source material was blood. CDR3 amino acids: CASIPRGITGELFF. CDR3 coding DNA: TGTGCCAGCATCCCCAGGGGGATCACCGGGGAGCTGTTTTTT.